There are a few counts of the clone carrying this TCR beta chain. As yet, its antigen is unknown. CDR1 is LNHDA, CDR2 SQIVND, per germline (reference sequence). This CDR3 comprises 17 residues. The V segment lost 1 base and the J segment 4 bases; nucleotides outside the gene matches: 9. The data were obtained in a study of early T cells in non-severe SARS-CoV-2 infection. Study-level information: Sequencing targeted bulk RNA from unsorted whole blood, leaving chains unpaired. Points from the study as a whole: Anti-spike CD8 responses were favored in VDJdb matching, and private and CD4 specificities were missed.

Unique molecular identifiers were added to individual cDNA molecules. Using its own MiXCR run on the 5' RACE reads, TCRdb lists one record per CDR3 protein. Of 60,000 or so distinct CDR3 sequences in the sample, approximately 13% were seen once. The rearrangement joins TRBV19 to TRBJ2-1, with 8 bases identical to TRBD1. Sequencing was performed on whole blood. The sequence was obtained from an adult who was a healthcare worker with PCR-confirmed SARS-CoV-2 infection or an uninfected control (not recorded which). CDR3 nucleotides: TGTGCCAGTAGTATAGGAGCCGGGACAGGAACATACAATGAGCAGTTCTTC. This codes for CASSIGAGTGTYNEQFF.